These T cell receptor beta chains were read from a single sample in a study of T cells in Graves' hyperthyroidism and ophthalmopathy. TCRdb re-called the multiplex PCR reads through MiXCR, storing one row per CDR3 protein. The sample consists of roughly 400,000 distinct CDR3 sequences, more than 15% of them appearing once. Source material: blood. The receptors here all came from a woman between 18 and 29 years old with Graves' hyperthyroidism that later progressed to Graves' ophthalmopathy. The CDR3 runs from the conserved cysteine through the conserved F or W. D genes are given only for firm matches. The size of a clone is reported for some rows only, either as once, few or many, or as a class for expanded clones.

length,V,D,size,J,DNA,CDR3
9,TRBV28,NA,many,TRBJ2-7,TGTGCCTCCGGGTACGAGCAGTACTTC,CASGYEQYF
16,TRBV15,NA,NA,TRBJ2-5,TGTGCCACCAGCAGAATAGCCCTTAATGGTGCGGAGACCCAGTACTTC,CATSRIALNGAETQYF
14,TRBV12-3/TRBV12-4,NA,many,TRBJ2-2,TGTGCCAGCAGTTTCTCAGGGAAATCGGGGGAGCTGTTTTTT,CASSFSGKSGELFF
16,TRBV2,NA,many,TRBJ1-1,TGTGCCAGCAGTGAAGGGACGAACGTAATGAACACTGAAGCTTTCTTT,CASSEGTNVMNTEAFF
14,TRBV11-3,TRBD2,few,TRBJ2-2,TGTGCCAGCAGCCGGCGGGAGGGCACCGGGGAGCTGTTTTTT,CASSRREGTGELFF
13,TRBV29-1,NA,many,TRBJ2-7,TGCAGCGTTGTACCTGGGAGCTCCTACGAGCAGTACTTC,CSVVPGSSYEQYF
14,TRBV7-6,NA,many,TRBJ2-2,TGTGCCAGCAGCTTATATGTGGACACCGGGGAGCTGTTTTTT,CASSLYVDTGELFF
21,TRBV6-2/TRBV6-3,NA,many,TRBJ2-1,TGTGCCAGCAGTTCTTCTCCCCTAGGCCCCTCGAAAGCCAGCTCCTACAATGAGCAGTTCTTC,CASSSSPLGPSKASSYNEQFF
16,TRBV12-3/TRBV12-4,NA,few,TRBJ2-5,TGTGCCAGCAGTTTGGGGCAGGGGGGGAGGCAAGAGACCCAGTACTTC,CASSLGQGGRQETQYF
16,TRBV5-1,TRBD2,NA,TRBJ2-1,TGCGCCAGCAGCAGCGAACTAGCGGGAGCCTACAATGAGCAGTTCTTC,CASSSELAGAYNEQFF
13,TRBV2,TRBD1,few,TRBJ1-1,TGTGTCAGCAGGGGGACAGCGAACACTGAAGCTTTCTTT,CVSRGTANTEAFF
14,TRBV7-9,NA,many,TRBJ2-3,TGTGCCAGCAGCCCCGGGGCGGGAAGGGATACGCAGTATTTT,CASSPGAGRDTQYF
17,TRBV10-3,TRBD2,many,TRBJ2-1,TGTGCCATCAGTGTCGGGACTAGCGGGAGGGAGGCAAATGAGCAGTTCTTC,CAISVGTSGREANEQFF
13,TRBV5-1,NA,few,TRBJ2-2,TGCGCCAGCAGCGCCCCGAACACCGGGGAGCTGTTTTTT,CASSAPNTGELFF
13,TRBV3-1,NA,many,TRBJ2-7,TGTGCCAGCAGCCAAGGCGGAGGAGACGAGCAGTACTTC,CASSQGGGDEQYF
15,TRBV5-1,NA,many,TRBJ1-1,TGCGCCAGCAGCCCCTTCAACACGGCCGACACTGAAGCTTTCTTT,CASSPFNTADTEAFF
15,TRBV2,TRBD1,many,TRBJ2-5,TGTGCCAGCAGTGTGTTGGCAGGGGGCACAGAGACCCAGTACTTC,CASSVLAGGTETQYF
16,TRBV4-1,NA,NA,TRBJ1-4,TGCGCCAGCAGCCAAGAGCCTCAGGGTTTTTACGAAAAACTGTTTTTT,CASSQEPQGFYEKLFF
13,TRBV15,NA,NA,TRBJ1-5,TGTGCCACCAGCAGCAAGTGGGCTCAGCCCCAGCATTTT,CATSSKWAQPQHF
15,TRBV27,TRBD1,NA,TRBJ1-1,TGTGCCAGCAGTTTATACACAGGGGCGAACACTGAAGCTTTCTTT,CASSLYTGANTEAFF
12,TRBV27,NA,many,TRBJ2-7,TGTGCCAGCAGCAGGGGACCCTACGAGCAGTACTTC,CASSRGPYEQYF
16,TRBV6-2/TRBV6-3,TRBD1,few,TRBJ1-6,TGTGCCAGCAGTTACCAGGGACAGAAAAATAATTCACCCCTCCACTTT,CASSYQGQKNNSPLHF
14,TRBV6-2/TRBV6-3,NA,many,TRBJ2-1,TGTGCCAGCAGTTCGGCTACTAGCCAGCATGAGCAGTTCTTC,CASSSATSQHEQFF
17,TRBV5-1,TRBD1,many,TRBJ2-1,TGCGCCAGCTCTTACAGGGGCTCCTTAGGGGTATCGTGGGAGCAGTTCTTC,CASSYRGSLGVSWEQFF
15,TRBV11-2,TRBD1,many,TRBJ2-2,TGTGCCAGCAGTCTACAGGGGGGGAACACCGGGGAGCTGTTTTTT,CASSLQGGNTGELFF
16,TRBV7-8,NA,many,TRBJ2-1,TGTGCCAGCAGCCTAGAAGCGGTGAGCTCCTACAATGAGCAGTTCTTC,CASSLEAVSSYNEQFF
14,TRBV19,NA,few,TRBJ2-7,TGTGCCAGTAGTTCGTCCCGGGAAGACTACGAGCAGTACTTC,CASSSSREDYEQYF